These T cell receptor beta chains were read from a single sample in a study of blood T cell repertoires in COVID-19. Method: immunoSEQ multiplex PCR; TCRdb's copy keeps in-frame clones and lacks some. The table shows about 350,000 clones, with roughly 89% occurring only once. Sequencing input: peripheral blood. Every receptor here comes from a woman between 18 and 29 years old who had recovered from COVID-19. Both conserved end residues are part of each CDR3. A D gene is named only where the DNA matches it firmly.

d_gene: NA; j_gene: TRBJ2-1; v_gene: TRBV7-2; CDR3aa: CASSSNSGYYNEQFF; CDR3nt: TGTGCCAGCAGCTCGAATAGCGGATACTACAATGAGCAGTTCTTC
d_gene: TRBD2; j_gene: TRBJ2-2; v_gene: TRBV7-6; CDR3aa: CASSATSGSPTGELFF; CDR3nt: TGTGCCAGCAGCGCTACTAGCGGGAGTCCCACCGGGGAGCTGTTTTTT
d_gene: TRBD2; j_gene: TRBJ2-5; v_gene: TRBV27; CDR3aa: CASTLERLLAGVQETQYF; CDR3nt: TGTGCCAGCACCCTAGAGAGGTTGCTAGCGGGAGTCCAAGAGACCCAGTACTTC
d_gene: TRBD1; j_gene: TRBJ1-4; v_gene: TRBV5-6; CDR3aa: CASSRDRVNEKLFF; CDR3nt: TGTGCCAGCAGCAGAGACAGGGTAAATGAAAAACTGTTTTTT
d_gene: TRBD1; j_gene: TRBJ2-5; v_gene: TRBV4-1; CDR3aa: CASSTGQGWETQYF; CDR3nt: TGCGCCAGCAGCACCGGACAGGGATGGGAGACCCAGTACTTC
d_gene: NA; j_gene: TRBJ2-1; v_gene: TRBV6-2/TRBV6-3; CDR3aa: CASSYSQLAIYNEQFF; CDR3nt: TGTGCCAGCAGTTACTCCCAACTAGCAATCTACAATGAGCAGTTCTTC
d_gene: TRBD1; j_gene: TRBJ2-2; v_gene: TRBV9; CDR3aa: CASSVDRENTGELFF; CDR3nt: TGTGCCAGCAGCGTGGACAGGGAGAACACCGGGGAGCTGTTTTTT
d_gene: TRBD2; j_gene: TRBJ2-5; v_gene: TRBV19; CDR3aa: CASSPGLAQETQYF; CDR3nt: TGTGCCAGTAGTCCTGGACTAGCGCAAGAGACCCAGTACTTC
d_gene: TRBD1; j_gene: TRBJ1-2; v_gene: TRBV27; CDR3aa: CASAFNRGRDYGYTF; CDR3nt: TGTGCCAGCGCCTTTAACAGGGGGCGGGACTATGGCTACACCTTC
d_gene: TRBD1; j_gene: TRBJ1-6; v_gene: TRBV4-3; CDR3aa: CASSLRPGTGVLGSPLHF; CDR3nt: TGCGCCAGCAGCCTGAGACCCGGGACAGGGGTTTTAGGTTCACCCCTCCACTTT
d_gene: NA; j_gene: TRBJ1-6; v_gene: TRBV15; CDR3aa: CATSSRGSFNSPLHF; CDR3nt: TGTGCCACCAGCAGCCGGGGGAGCTTTAATTCACCCCTCCACTTT
d_gene: NA; j_gene: TRBJ2-2; v_gene: TRBV27; CDR3aa: CASSTPLTGIRTGELFF; CDR3nt: TGTGCCAGCAGTACGCCTCTAACAGGGATACGCACCGGGGAGCTGTTTTTT
d_gene: TRBD1; j_gene: TRBJ2-5; v_gene: TRBV4-1; CDR3aa: CASSQDGPGGGETQYF; CDR3nt: TGCGCCAGCAGCCAAGATGGGCCAGGGGGCGGGGAGACCCAGTACTTC
d_gene: NA; j_gene: TRBJ1-1; v_gene: TRBV11-3; CDR3aa: CASSSRTAEAFF; CDR3nt: TGTGCCAGCAGTTCCCGGACAGCTGAAGCTTTCTTT
d_gene: TRBD1; j_gene: TRBJ2-5; v_gene: TRBV6-5; CDR3aa: CASSYSTGGEGGTQYF; CDR3nt: TGTGCCAGCAGTTACTCGACAGGGGGCGAAGGGGGGACCCAGTACTTC